Each of the 22 T cell receptor beta chains below was sequenced from the same sample in a study of blood T cells in healthy people across ages. A second PCR of about 6 to 12 cycles used a sample-barcoded 5' primer and a J-beta primer mix. MiXCR was run by TCRdb on the 5' RACE reads, yielding one entry per CDR3 protein. The data hold approximately 900,000 distinct CDR3 sequences, with about 27% observed a single time. The data also belong to a second study, concerning T cells of mothers and their children.

The sample comprised blood. Source of these receptors: a woman between 40 and 55 years old in good health.

V and J are TRBV7-2 and TRBJ2-3, with 9 bases identical to TRBD2. V dropped 1 base and J dropped 2; count of bases not matched to a gene: 4. The CDR3 sequence is 16 residues long. Germline V lookup: CDR1 SGHTA, CDR2 FQGNSA. The CDR3 reads CASSLDSGGYTDTQYF. The CDR3 nucleotides are TGTGCCAGCAGCTTAGATAGCGGGGGTTACACAGATACGCAGTATTTT.

V and J are TRBV3-1 and TRBJ2-4, with TRBD2 matching over 9 bases. V gave up 0 bases and J gave up 4 bases; unmatched junction bases: 10. The CDR3 sequence is 18 residues long. Germline CDR1 is LGHDT and CDR2 is YNNKEL (reference sequence). CDR3 in amino acids: CASSQEHLRLAVKNIQYF. CDR3 nucleotides: TGTGCCAGCAGCCAAGAACATTTACGACTAGCGGTTAAAAACATTCAGTACTTC.

The chain employs TRBV4-1 and TRBJ2-6; 11 nucleotides agree with TRBD2. There are 18 residues in the CDR3. Germline V CDR1 and CDR2: MGHRA, YSYEKL. V lost 2 bases, J lost 0 bases, and 3 bases stayed unmatched. The CDR3 loop is CASSQPGTSGSGANVLTF. The CDR3 coding sequence is TGCGCCAGCAGCCAACCCGGGACTAGCGGCTCTGGGGCCAACGTCCTGACTTTC.

The chain combines TRBV5-1 with TRBJ2-4; D is ambiguous. The germline V and J ends were trimmed by 4 bases and 1 base, with 9 bases remaining between them. The CDR3 length is 14 residues. Germline CDR1 and CDR2: SGHRS and YFSETQ. In nucleotides, the CDR3 is TGCGCCAGCAGCCCGGCCGGGGCCAAAAACATTCAGTACTTC. This sequence encodes CASSPAGAKNIQYF.

This clonotype came up a few times. The chain combines TRBV6-5 with TRBJ2-7; D ambiguous. V lost 10 bases and J lost 0, with 16 bases in between. The CDR3 has 14 amino acids. Germline V lookup: CDR1 MNHEY, CDR2 SVGAGI. In DNA form, the CDR3 reads TGTGCCACTGCCTTCCGGGCGGCCTCCTACGAGCAGTACTTC. Protein sequence: CATAFRAASYEQYF.

The chain carries TRBV19 and TRBJ2-7; 8 bases line up with TRBD1. This CDR3 spans 15 amino acids. The ends lost 5 bases at V and 1 base at J; junction bases unmatched: 7. Germline CDR1 is LNHDA and CDR2 is SQIVND (reference sequence). CDR3 DNA sequence: TGTGCCAGTAGTGAAGTCGGACAGGGATCCTACGAGCAGTACTTC. It codes for CASSEVGQGSYEQYF.

The rearrangement joins TRBV29-1 to TRBJ1-1; tentatively, D is TRBD1 (5 bases). This CDR3 has 13 amino acids. Germline V CDR1 and CDR2: SQVTM, ANQGSEA. Deletions cut 5 bases from V and 0 bases from J, with 10 bases between. Written as DNA, the CDR3 is TGCAGCGTTATCGGGGGTGTGAACACTGAAGCTTTCTTT. This encodes CSVIGGVNTEAFF.

The sample holds many counts of this clonotype. The chain links TRBV11-2 to TRBJ2-5; possibly TRBD2 for D (5 bases). The germline CDR1 and CDR2 sequences are SGHAT and FQNNGV. The CDR3 runs 13 residues. The ends were cut back, 5 bases at V and 5 bases at J, with 12 bases in the middle. The CDR3 spells CASSGLSGETQYF. In DNA, the CDR3 is TGTGCCAGCAGCGGACTCTCCGGGGAGACCCAGTACTTC.

This clonotype was detected a few times. This chain uses TRBV7-9 with TRBJ2-7; 9 nucleotides align to TRBD1. The end of the DNA is better explained by TRBJ2-5, so the J call may be wrong. The CDR3 consists of 16 residues. Germline loops: CDR1 SEHNR, CDR2 FQNEAQ (reference sequence). CDR3 nucleotide sequence: TGTGCCAGCAGCTTCGATCCGGGACAGGGTCATGAGACCCAGTACTTC. Amino acids: CASSFDPGQGHETQYF.

The chain couples TRBV20-1 to TRBJ2-7; TRBD2 matches 9 bases. The trim removed 4 bases at V and 3 bases at J, leaving 7 bases unmatched. The germline V gene has CDR1 DFQATT and CDR2 SNEGSKA (reference sequence). The CDR3 extends over 14 amino acids. The CDR3 DNA sequence: TGCAGTGCTATGGGGCTAGCGGGAAGCTACGAGCAGTACTTC. It translates to CSAMGLAGSYEQYF.

This clonotype has just a few counts. The V and J genes are TRBV12-3 or TRBV12-4 and TRBJ2-2; TRBD1 matches 9 bases. This CDR3 spans 16 amino acids. Trimming took 8 bases from V and 7 from J; bases not matched to a gene: 14. For the CDR3, the DNA is TGTGCCAGCGGCCCCCAGGGACAGGGCTATGTCGGGGAGCTGTTTTTT. It is translated as CASGPQGQGYVGELFF.

CDR3: CASSYIQGSYTF. DNA for the CDR3: TGTGCCAGCAGCTACATACAGGGGAGCTACACCTTC. This chain joins TRBV21-1 and TRBJ1-2; TRBD1 reflects the table's D call only, with no check against the DNA. TRBV21-1 represents a pseudogene. This CDR3 region has 12 residues.

The table lists this clonotype with a few counts. The rearrangement uses TRBV20-1 and TRBJ1-1; D unresolved. V shed 1 base and J shed 1 base, with 16 bases lying between them. The CDR3 is made up of 16 amino acids. Germline CDR1 DFQATT, CDR2 SNEGSKA (reference sequence). The CDR3 DNA sequence: TGCAGTGCTAGAGCCTTCGAACGAAGATCGAACACTGAAGCTTTCTTT. Residues: CSARAFERRSNTEAFF.

Only a few counts were recorded for this clonotype. V is TRBV7-6 and J is TRBJ2-1; 9 bases fit TRBD2. This CDR3 region has 18 residues. V shed 5 bases and J 0 bases; nucleotides not matched to a gene: 11. From germline, CDR1 is SGHVS and CDR2 FNYEAQ. CDR3 coding DNA: TGTGCCAGCAGCGCTGGCGGGGGGGGATATAGCTCCTACAATGAGCAGTTCTTC. Its translation is CASSAGGGGYSSYNEQFF. Full variable domain (remainder filled in from reference TRBV7-6 and TRBJ2-1): GAGVSQSPRYKVTKRGQDVALRCDPISGHVSLYWYRQALGQGPEFLTYFNYEAQQDKSGLPNDRFSAERPEGSISTLTIQRTEQRDSAMYRCASSAGGGGYSSYNEQFFGPGTRLTVL.

This clonotype came up many times. The rearrangement links TRBV7-2 to TRBJ1-1; D is undetermined. With 1 base removed from V and 5 bases from J, the gap between germline ends came to 8 bases. Per the germline V gene, CDR1 is SGHTA and CDR2 is FQGNSA. The CDR3 has 13 amino acids. The CDR3 spells CASSLGINTEAFF. The CDR3 DNA is TGTGCCAGCAGCTTAGGGATAAATACTGAAGCTTTCTTT.

This chain joins TRBV12-3 or TRBV12-4 and TRBJ2-1, with a possible D match to TRBD2 (6 bases). The V and J ends lost 6 bases and 4 bases respectively, with 16 bases between them. The CDR3 runs to 15 residues. CDR3 DNA: TGTGCCAGCAGACTTCTCGGGGGTTCGTACAATGAGCAGTTCTTC. Its translation is CASRLLGGSYNEQFF.

This clonotype has only a few counts. A much larger clonotype is one base distant, so this may be a read error. The V and J genes are TRBV7-2 and TRBJ2-7; tentatively, D is TRBD1 (6 bases). The CDR3 has 16 residues. V dropped 5 bases and J dropped 0 bases, with 17 bases sitting between them. CDR1 is SGHTA and CDR2 is FQGNSA in the germline V gene. The CDR3 reads CASSMRGGGVSYEQYF. CDR3 bases: TGTGCCAGCAGCATGAGGGGTGGGGGCGTCTCCTACGAGCAGTACTTC.

Regarding this clonotype: A much larger clone differs by one base, so this may be a read error. The chain has TRBV12-3 or TRBV12-4 and TRBJ1-1; TRBD1 matches 7 bases. Losses at the gene ends were 2 bases for V and 4 bases for J; bases not matched to a gene: 4. CDR3 length equals 14 residues. CDR3 in DNA: TGTGCCAGCAGTTTATTCAGGGGGGGCACTGAAGCTTTCTTT. This codes for CASSLFRGGTEAFF.

V and J are TRBV19 and TRBJ2-1; 8 bases agree with TRBD2. The CDR3 has 16 residues. The junction had 8 bases not matched to a gene; V was cut back by 7 bases and J by 0 bases. Germline CDR1 reads LNHDA; CDR2 reads SQIVND (reference sequence). DNA for the CDR3: TGTGCCAGTAACCCTACGGGGGGGGTCTCCTACAATGAGCAGTTCTTC. Its translation: CASNPTGGVSYNEQFF.

This sequence joins TRBV3-1 and TRBJ2-3; TRBD2 matches at 9 bases. The length of the CDR3 is 16 residues. V was clipped by 4 bases and J by 2 bases; unmatched bases: 7. Per the germline V gene, CDR1 is LGHDT and CDR2 is YNNKEL (reference sequence). This CDR3 reads CASSRLTSGNTDTQYF. In DNA form, the CDR3 reads TGTGCCAGCAGCCGCCTGACTAGCGGAAACACAGATACGCAGTATTTT.

The gene calls are TRBV20-1 and TRBJ2-2; 9 bases are a match to TRBD2. V lost 0 bases to trimming and J lost 5 bases; unmatched junction nucleotides: 4. This CDR3 is built from 15 residues. The germline gives CDR1 DFQATT, CDR2 SNEGSKA (reference sequence). CDR3 residues: CSARDLRGGTGELFF. The CDR3 region has the DNA TGCAGTGCTAGAGATCTGCGGGGGGGTACCGGGGAGCTGTTTTTT.

The rearrangement links TRBV6-6 to TRBJ2-1; D remains ambiguous. The CDR3 totals 14 residues. Germline assignment: CDR1 MNHNY and CDR2 SVGAGI (reference sequence). Trimming took 2 bases from V and 5 from J, leaving 10 bases between them. The CDR3 loop is CASSYGSENNEQFF. The CDR3, as DNA: TGTGCCAGCAGTTACGGGTCCGAAAACAATGAGCAGTTCTTC.